This record concerns one T cell receptor beta chain sequence. CDR3 size: 12 residues. CDR1 is SEHNR, CDR2 FQNEAQ, per germline (reference sequence). V dropped 7 bases and J dropped 10 bases, with 11 bases sitting between them. Study processing details: Nucleated cell counts were estimated from reference gene primer amplification. Libraries were prepared by immunoSEQ multiplex PCR; TCRdb keeps only in-frame clonotypes and omits some of them. V and J calls and clone size are given by that table; D and trimming were obtained from the DNA. The sample includes 95,000 to 150,000 clones, around 76% of them seen just once. This specimen comes from a study of blood T cell repertoires in COVID-19. The wider study: Samples came from the United States, Italy and Spain, spanning acute and convalescent COVID-19. Sources were T cells, B-cell-depleted T cells, or PBMCs; the material itself was cDNA or gDNA.

The receptor comes from a man between 65 and 79 years old with acute or convalescent COVID-19. The material sequenced was peripheral blood. J is TRBJ1-6 and V is TRBV7-9, with unresolved D. CDR3 residues: CASNGEGSPLHF. CDR3 nucleotide sequence: TGTGCCAGCAACGGGGAGGGCTCACCCCTCCACTTT.